The 28 T cell receptor beta chains in this list originate from one sample, sequenced in a study of cytomegalovirus exposure and HLA in healthy donors. Primers: 60 Vbeta forward and 13 Jbeta reverse. Data came from immunoSEQ multiplex PCR; TCRdb stores just in-frame clones and leaves some out. In the table there are about 200,000 clones, approximately 12% of which are singletons. The specimen sequenced was PBMCs. Receptors were obtained from a man between 50 and 59 years old in good health and CMV-seropositive.

The V gene is TRBV29-1, the J gene TRBJ1-1; D call uncertain. Trimming removed 7 bases at V and 4 bases at J, with 16 bases between. Per the germline V gene, CDR1 is SQVTM and CDR2 is ANQGSEA. This CDR3 has 13 amino acids. In nucleotides, the CDR3 is TGCAGCGGGTGGGGAGTGGCGCGCACTGAAGCTTTCTTT. This encodes CSGWGVARTEAFF.

This clone was seen a few times. The chain recombines TRBV28 with TRBJ1-6; TRBD1 matches 7 bases. In germline, CDR1 is MDHEN, CDR2 SYDVKM. CDR3 length: 15 residues. With V trimmed by 5 bases and J by 6 bases, 7 bases remained unmatched. CDR3 protein: CASSAIRDSNSPLHF. The CDR3 region has the DNA TGTGCCAGCAGTGCCATCCGGGACAGTAATTCACCCCTCCACTTT. Supplemented by reference TRBV28 and TRBJ1-6, the full variable domain reads DVKVTQSSRYLVKRTGEKVFLECVQDMDHENMFWYRQDPGLGLRLIYFSYDVKMKEKGDIPEGYSVSREKKERFSLILESASTNQTSMYLCASSAIRDSNSPLHFGNGTRLTVT.

The rearrangement links TRBV19 to TRBJ1-2; perhaps TRBD1 as D (6 bases). The CDR3 length is 14 residues. Trimming removed 1 base at V and 7 bases at J, with 13 bases between. Germline V gene sequence: CDR1 LNHDA, CDR2 SQIVND (reference sequence). The CDR3 nucleotides read TGTGCCAGTAGTATAGCGGGGGGCGCCGGTGGCTACACCTTC. This sequence encodes CASSIAGGAGGYTF.

This rearrangement joins TRBV4-2 to TRBJ2-7; 11 bases align to TRBD1. Trimming removed 3 bases from V and 7 bases from J; junction bases left unmatched: 17. The CDR3 has 18 residues. Germline CDR1 is LGHNA and CDR2 is YNFKEQ. CDR3: CASSHPIQGQGGRGEQYF. Written as DNA, the CDR3 is TGTGCCAGCAGCCACCCAATTCAGGGACAGGGGGGCCGGGGGGAGCAGTACTTC.

Of note for this clone: Mismatch with germline at one junction end may stem from a read error. The V call is TRBV28, the J call TRBJ1-6; no firm D call. Germline loops: CDR1 MDHEN, CDR2 SYDVKM. CDR3 length: 12 amino acids. The CDR3 reads CASSSPRANPFF. Written as DNA, the CDR3 is TGTGCCAGCAGTTCCCCGCGAGCCAATCCCTTTTTT.

This clone was seen only a few times. The genes are TRBV9 and TRBJ1-1; the match to TRBD1 covers 7 bases. This CDR3 is built from 15 residues. V gave up 3 bases and J gave up 0 bases; unmatched junction bases: 5. Looked up from germline, CDR1 is SGDLS and CDR2 is YYNGEE. The CDR3 loop reads CASSAGGPLNTEAFF. CDR3 in DNA: TGTGCCAGCAGCGCAGGGGGGCCCCTGAACACTGAAGCTTTCTTT. The full variable domain, in which reference TRBV9 and TRBJ1-1 provide the parts outside the CDR3, is DSGVTQTPKHLITATGQRVTLRCSPRSGDLSVYWYQQSLDQGLQFLIQYYNGEERAKGNILERFSAQQFPDLHSELNLSSLELGDSALYFCASSAGGPLNTEAFFGQGTRLTVV.

This clone was observed a handful of times. The V and J genes are TRBV6-1 and TRBJ2-7, with D tentatively TRBD1 (6 bases). V shed 6 bases and J shed 0 bases, with 15 bases lying between them. The germline V gene encodes CDR1 MNHNS and CDR2 SASEGT. The CDR3 is made up of 15 amino acids. The CDR3 is CASSDRSASSYEQYV. The CDR3 nucleotides are TGTGCCAGCAGCGACAGGTCGGCGAGCTCCTACGAGCAGTACGTC.

This sequence joins TRBV7-9 and TRBJ1-4, with TRBD1 matching 7 bases. There are 19 residues in the CDR3. V gave up 5 bases and J gave up 7 bases; unmatched junction bases: 22. Germline V lookup: CDR1 SEHNR, CDR2 FQNEAQ (reference sequence). The CDR3 protein is CASSLGRGVLRTGGEKLFF. CDR3 nucleotide sequence: TGTGCCAGCAGCCTGGGCCGAGGCGTCCTTAGGACAGGCGGTGAAAAACTGTTTTTT.

The J gene is TRBJ1-5, the V gene TRBV5-6, with D perhaps TRBD1 (5 bases). Germline CDR1 SGHDT, CDR2 YYEEEE. Trimming took off 4 bases at V and 5 bases at J, with 13 bases between the two ends. The CDR3 has 14 amino acids. The CDR3 here is CASSAGGGYQPQHF. The CDR3 DNA follows: TGTGCCAGCAGCGCAGGCGGGGGATATCAGCCCCAGCATTTT.

This clone was seen a few times. V and J are TRBV5-6 and TRBJ2-5; a weak D match, TRBD2 (5 bases). This CDR3 region has 13 residues. The germline V gene encodes CDR1 SGHDT and CDR2 YYEEEE. Trimming pared 1 base from V and 4 bases from J, leaving 8 bases between. Here the CDR3 reads CASSLFEGETQYF. As DNA, the CDR3 is TGTGCCAGCAGCTTGTTTGAGGGAGAGACCCAGTACTTC.

The rearrangement links TRBV7-9 to TRBJ2-7; perhaps TRBD1 as D (6 bases). Germline CDR1 and CDR2: SEHNR and FQNEAQ (reference sequence). V was pared by 5 bases and J by 0 bases, with 14 bases between. The CDR3 extends over 15 amino acids. CDR3 in DNA: TGTGCCAGCAGCCCATACAGGGACGCCTCCTACGAGCAGTACGTC. The encoded protein is CASSPYRDASYEQYV.

This clone was recorded a few times. The chain uses TRBV4-3 and TRBJ2-7, with 8 positions matching TRBD1. The junction had 10 bases not matched to a gene; V was cut back by 3 bases and J by 6 bases. The CDR3 spans 15 residues. Per germline, CDR1 LGHNA and CDR2 YSLEER. The CDR3 spells CASSQNRGVGGEQYF. The CDR3 nucleotides are TGCGCCAGCAGCCAGAACAGGGGGGTAGGAGGCGAGCAGTACTTC.

On this clone itself: One end of the junction varies from germline; a read error may be responsible. This rearrangement joins TRBV2 to TRBJ1-2, with 7 bases fitting TRBD1. Germline V CDR1 and CDR2: SNHLY, FYNNEI. This CDR3 is 13 amino acids long. CDR3 region: CAGSKDRNYGYTF. CDR3 DNA sequence: TGTGCCGGCAGTAAGGACAGGAACTATGGCTACACCTTC.

The rearrangement joins TRBV10-3 to TRBJ1-1; D remains ambiguous. CDR3 length equals 13 residues. The V end lost 4 bases, the J end lost 1 base, and 7 bases lay between the germline ends. Germline V lookup: CDR1 ENHRY, CDR2 SYGVKD. This CDR3 reads CAISGIANTEAFF. The CDR3 DNA is TGTGCCATCAGTGGGATAGCGAACACTGAAGCTTTCTTT.

Only a few counts were recorded for this clone. The rearrangement uses TRBV4-2 and TRBJ2-1; D may be TRBD2 (7 bases). There are 17 residues in the CDR3. Between the trimmed V and J ends, which lost 3 bases and 6 bases, there was a span of 21 bases. The germline V gene has CDR1 LGHNA and CDR2 YNFKEQ. In DNA form, the CDR3 reads TGTGCCAGCAGCCAGCCCTACGGGGGGCCCCAGCCCAATGAGCAGTTCTTC. Translated: CASSQPYGGPQPNEQFF.

This clone was found a few times. The gene calls are TRBV4-3 and TRBJ2-3; 12 nucleotides match TRBD2. CDR3 length equals 19 residues. The germline V gene encodes CDR1 LGHNA and CDR2 YSLEER. Losses at the gene ends were 4 bases for V and 2 bases for J; bases not matched to a gene: 13. CDR3 amino acids: CASSLIPSGGDQITDTQYF. The CDR3 DNA reads as TGCGCCAGCAGCCTGATCCCTAGCGGGGGGGACCAGATCACAGATACGCAGTATTTT.

This clone was seen only a few times. CDR3 amino acids: CASSFGRVKNLWGYTF. As DNA, the CDR3 is TGTGCCAGCAGCTTCGGCAGGGTGAAAAATCTGTGGGGCTACACCTTC. The chain links TRBV5-6 to TRBJ1-2; possible D gene TRBD1, 5 bases. The germline V and J ends were trimmed by 2 bases and 8 bases, with 22 bases remaining between them. Germline CDR1 SGHDT, CDR2 YYEEEE. The length of the CDR3 is 16 residues.

The V call is TRBV6-5, the J call TRBJ1-2, with D perhaps TRBD1 (5 bases). CDR3 length: 15 residues. Trimming shortened V by 2 bases and J by 4 bases, and 14 bases separated the two germline ends. CDR1 is MNHEY, CDR2 SVGAGI, per germline. In DNA, the CDR3 is TGTGCCAGCAGTTACGTCAGGGTTTCAGGCTATGGCTACACCTTC. Translation: CASSYVRVSGYGYTF.

This chain joins TRBV7-2 and TRBJ1-6; D ambiguous. V was trimmed by 7 bases and J by 7 bases, leaving 11 bases between them. From germline, CDR1 is SGHTA and CDR2 FQGNSA. The CDR3 length is 13 residues. The DNA of the CDR3 is TGTGCCAGCACTCGGGTATGGAATTCACCCCTCCACTTT. Translation gives CASTRVWNSPLHF. Combining the CDR3 with reference TRBV7-2 and TRBJ1-6 gives the whole variable domain GAGVSQSPSNKVTEKGKDVELRCDPISGHTALYWYRQSLGQGLEFLIYFQGNSAPDKSGLPSDRFSAERTGGSVSTLTIQRTQQEDSAVYLCASTRVWNSPLHFGNGTRLTVT.

The J gene is TRBJ2-2, the V gene TRBV7-2, with D perhaps matching TRBD1 (6 bases). V was cut by 4 bases and J by 3 bases, with 15 bases left in between. The CDR3 is 16 amino acids. Germline V gene data show CDR1 as SGHTA and CDR2 as FQGNSA. The CDR3 bases are TGTGCCAGCAGCTCACCCATGGGGACACACACCGGGGAGCTGTTTTTT. As protein: CASSSPMGTHTGELFF.

This clone came up a few times. V and J are TRBV29-1 and TRBJ1-5; 8 bases map to TRBD1. V dropped 5 bases and J dropped 2; count of bases not matched to a gene: 2. CDR1 SQVTM and CDR2 ANQGSEA come from the germline V gene. The CDR3 sequence is 13 residues long. The CDR3 bases are TGCAGCGTTCAGGACAGGGGCAATCAGCCCCAGCATTTT. Its protein product is CSVQDRGNQPQHF. Together with reference TRBV29-1 and TRBJ1-5, the CDR3 gives the full variable domain: SAVISQKPSRDICQRGTSLTIQCQVDSQVTMMFWYRQQPGQSLTLIATANQGSEATYESGFVIDKFPISRPNLTFSTLTVSNMSPEDSSIYLCSVQDRGNQPQHFGDGTRLSIL.

The table lists this clone with a few counts. The gene calls are TRBV2 and TRBJ2-7; 8 bases are a match to TRBD2. The J segment lost 5 bases and the V segment lost 6 bases, leaving 9 bases of the junction unmatched. The germline CDR1 and CDR2 sequences are SNHLY and FYNNEI. This CDR3 has 14 residues. The CDR3 here is CASRGVGGVHEQYV. The CDR3 nucleotides are TGTGCCAGCAGGGGGGTCGGGGGGGTCCACGAGCAGTACGTC.

This sequence joins TRBV29-1 and TRBJ1-1; 9 bases are a match to TRBD1. The CDR3 totals 16 residues. The germline V gene encodes CDR1 SQVTM and CDR2 ANQGSEA. Trimming took 3 bases from V and 1 from J; bases not matched to a gene: 9. The CDR3 DNA is TGCAGCGTTGAGAGGGGACAGGGAGAAGGGAACACTGAAGCTTTCTTT. It yields the protein CSVERGQGEGNTEAFF.

The chain joins TRBV5-1 to TRBJ2-2, with D possibly matching TRBD1 (7 bases). CDR3 length: 18 residues. Per the germline V gene, CDR1 is SGHRS and CDR2 is YFSETQ. Trimming took off 0 bases at V and 5 bases at J, with 20 bases between the two ends. This CDR3 reads CASSLAPLDRAGTGELFF. The CDR3 DNA follows: TGCGCCAGCAGCTTGGCCCCCCTTGACAGGGCGGGGACCGGGGAGCTGTTTTTT.

This clone has just a few counts. V and J are TRBV4-3 and TRBJ1-2, with 8 bases that match TRBD1. CDR1 is LGHNA, CDR2 YSLEER, per germline. The CDR3 consists of 17 residues. The V and J ends lost 4 bases and 0 bases, in that order; junction bases with no gene match: 10. The CDR3 is CASSPTPGQGANYGYTF. DNA of the CDR3: TGCGCCAGCAGCCCTACCCCTGGACAGGGAGCTAACTATGGCTACACCTTC.

The chain is built from TRBV7-9 and TRBJ2-5; the match to TRBD2 covers 10 bases. CDR1 SEHNR and CDR2 FQNEAQ come from the germline V gene (reference sequence). V lost 5 bases and J lost 5; bases outside the gene matches: 5. This CDR3 contains 14 residues. The CDR3 region has the DNA TGTGCCAGCAGCCCGGGACTAGCGTGGGAGACCCAGTACTTC. Its translation is CASSPGLAWETQYF.

The rearrangement joins TRBV15 to TRBJ2-6, with D unclear. Germline lookup yields CDR1 LNHNV and CDR2 YYDKDF (reference sequence). V was pared by 3 bases and J by 2 bases, with 14 bases between. This CDR3 has 17 residues. The CDR3 coding sequence is TGTGCCACCAGCAGTTCTTCCACAGCCCCTGGGGCCAACGTCCTGACTTTC. Its protein is CATSSSSTAPGANVLTF.

This clone was detected only a few times. This rearrangement joins TRBV5-8 to TRBJ2-3; the D gene is possibly TRBD2 (5 bases). Trimming took 3 bases from V and 2 from J, leaving 13 bases between them. Germline CDR1 and CDR2: SGHTS and YDEGEE. This CDR3 has 15 amino acids. In DNA, the CDR3 is TGTGCCAGCAGCTCCTACCGAGACTACACAGATACGCAGTATTTT. As protein: CASSSYRDYTDTQYF. The full variable domain, rest sourced from reference TRBV5-8 and TRBJ2-3, is EAGVTQSPTHLIKTRGQQATLRCSPISGHTSVYWYQQALGLGLQFLLWYDEGEERNRGNFPPRFSGRQFPNYSSELNVNALELEDSALYLCASSSYRDYTDTQYFGPGTRLTVL.